These T cell receptor beta chains were read from a single sample in a study of blood T cell repertoires in COVID-19. Libraries were prepared by immunoSEQ multiplex PCR; TCRdb keeps only in-frame clonotypes and omits some of them. The sample lists approximately 52,000 clones, around 92% seen once, with about 6.3% in the top ten. Sequencing was done on a sample of peripheral blood. The receptors come from a man in his forties or fifties with active COVID-19. Each CDR3 is given with its conserved first and last residue. D genes are given only for firm matches. A row's size may be missing; if present it is once, few, many or a size class.

V	J	D	size	DNA	CDR3
TRBV6-5	TRBJ1-2	TRBD1	NA	TGTGCCAGCACTATCAGGACAGGGCTTTCTTATGGCTACACCTTC	CASTIRTGLSYGYTF
TRBV2	TRBJ2-1	TRBD1	NA	TGTGCCAGCACCAGACAGGGGGATGAGCAGTTCTTC	CASTRQGDEQFF
TRBV28	TRBJ2-7	TRBD1	NA	TGTGCCAGCACCCTAGCGTCTGGGACAGGGTTTTACGAGCAGTACTTC	CASTLASGTGFYEQYF
TRBV11-2	TRBJ1-3	NA	NA	TGTGCCAGCAAAAATGGGAGATCCTCTGGAAACACCATATATTTT	CASKNGRSSGNTIYF
TRBV28	TRBJ2-3	TRBD2	NA	TGTGCCAGCAGGAGGACTAGCGGGAGGGGAGATACGCAGTATTTT	CASRRTSGRGDTQYF
TRBV6-5	TRBJ1-1	TRBD1	NA	TGTGCCAGCAGTTACGCGACAGGGAGCACTGAAGCTTTCTTT	CASSYATGSTEAFF
TRBV5-5	TRBJ2-7	NA	once	TGTGCCAGCAGCCCATTCGTGCTAGGGGGTCGTGAGCAGTACTTC	CASSPFVLGGREQYF
TRBV19	TRBJ2-7	NA	NA	TGTGCCAGTAGTAGGGCTCACCGGCTCGAGCAGTACTTC	CASSRAHRLEQYF
TRBV6-5	TRBJ2-7	NA	NA	TGTGCCAGCAGTTACTCTTGGGGAGATACCTACGAGCAGTACTTC	CASSYSWGDTYEQYF
TRBV7-9	TRBJ2-1	NA	NA	TGTGCCAGCAGTCGGGAGTCCACATACAATGAGCAGTTCTTC	CASSRESTYNEQFF
TRBV5-1	TRBJ1-3	NA	once	TGCGCCACGCGAGGCGGAAACACCATATATTTT	CATRGGNTIYF
TRBV4-2	TRBJ2-5	NA	NA	TGTGCCAGCAGCCAAGATAACGCGGGGCAAGAGACCCAGTACTTC	CASSQDNAGQETQYF
TRBV19	TRBJ2-1	TRBD2	NA	TGTGCCAGTAGTATAAGCGGGGGGGCCTACAATGAGCAGTTCTTC	CASSISGGAYNEQFF
TRBV7-9	TRBJ2-7	TRBD2	few	TGTGCCGGGGCGGGACTAGCGGGATTGATACCCTACGAGCAGTACTTC	CAGAGLAGLIPYEQYF
TRBV6-5	TRBJ2-7	TRBD2	NA	TGTGCCAGCAGTCCAGGACTAGCGTTCTCCTACGAGCAGTACTTC	CASSPGLAFSYEQYF
TRBV6-5	TRBJ1-1	TRBD1	NA	TGTGCCAGCAGGCGGCAGGGGGCTCCCATGGAAGCTTTCTTT	CASRRQGAPMEAFF
TRBV2	TRBJ2-1	TRBD1	NA	TGTGCCAGCATTGGGGGGGACAGGGGGCACTGGGAGCAGTTCTTC	CASIGGDRGHWEQFF
TRBV6-1	TRBJ2-2	TRBD2	NA	TGTGCCAGCAGTGAATGGACTAGGACCACCGGGGAGCTGTTTTTT	CASSEWTRTTGELFF
TRBV5-4	TRBJ1-3	NA	NA	TGTGCCAGCAGCTCAAGCATCGGATTAACAGCAAACACCATATATTTT	CASSSSIGLTANTIYF
TRBV10-1	TRBJ2-1	TRBD2	NA	TGCGCCAGCAGTGAACTCCCTAGCGGCCCTTACAATGAGCAGTTCTTC	CASSELPSGPYNEQFF
TRBV2	TRBJ1-1	NA	once	TGTGCCAGCAGTTATTCGGGGTCGAACACTGAAGCTTTCTTT	CASSYSGSNTEAFF
TRBV19	TRBJ1-1	NA	NA	TGTGCCAGTAGCCTATTGAGGGGGGGACGTACTGAAGCTTTCTTT	CASSLLRGGRTEAFF
TRBV11-2	TRBJ1-1	NA	NA	TGTGCCAGCAGCTCCCAAGGGTCGGGAAGTGGCACTGAAGCTTTCTTT	CASSSQGSGSGTEAFF
TRBV13	TRBJ2-1	TRBD1	NA	TGTGCCAGCAGCTCCGGACAGGGAGACAATGAGCAGTTCTTC	CASSSGQGDNEQFF
TRBV5-4	TRBJ2-5	NA	NA	TGTGCCAGCAGCTTCGGCGGGACAGTGCAGACCCAGTACTTC	CASSFGGTVQTQYF
TRBV12-3/TRBV12-4	TRBJ2-1	TRBD2	NA	TGTGCCACCGGACTAGCGGACAATGAGCAGTTCTTC	CATGLADNEQFF
TRBV21-1	TRBJ2-1	NA	NA	TGTGCCAGCAGCAAAGGTACTAGCAGGGAGGGGAATGAGCAGTTCTTC	CASSKGTSREGNEQFF
TRBV19	TRBJ1-5	NA	NA	TGTGCCAGTAGTCCACAGGGTCTTGGGGCGGCCCAGCATTTT	CASSPQGLGAAQHF
TRBV14	TRBJ2-1	TRBD1	NA	TGTGCCAGCAGCCGGGACAGGGTATCCAATGAGCAGTTCTTC	CASSRDRVSNEQFF
TRBV7-9	TRBJ2-3	NA	NA	TGTGCCACCACCCGGGACAAAAGCACAGATACGCAGTATTTT	CATTRDKSTDTQYF
TRBV10-3	TRBJ2-1	TRBD1	NA	TGTGCCATCAGGCCGGGACAGGTTGGCTATGAGCAGTTCTTC	CAIRPGQVGYEQFF
TRBV28	TRBJ2-7	TRBD2	NA	TGTGCCAGCAGTGGACTAGCGGGGAACTACGAGCAGTACTTC	CASSGLAGNYEQYF
TRBV28	TRBJ2-1	TRBD1	NA	TGTGCCAGCAGTTTACCCCGGACAGGGGTTGGGCAGTTCTTC	CASSLPRTGVGQFF
TRBV5-1	TRBJ2-1	NA	NA	TGCGCCAGCAGCTCCCCGGTACGGTACAATGAGCAGTTCTTC	CASSSPVRYNEQFF
TRBV7-8	TRBJ2-3	NA	NA	TGTGCCAGCAGCTTTCTCGGAGGGATCACAGATACGCAGTATTTT	CASSFLGGITDTQYF
TRBV18	TRBJ2-7	TRBD1	NA	TGTGCCAGCTCACCGAGCAGGGGGCTTTCCTACGAGCAGTACTTC	CASSPSRGLSYEQYF
TRBV3-1/TRBV3-2	TRBJ2-7	NA	NA	TGTGCCAGCAGCCAATGGCACCTCGGCGGTGCGTCCGAGCAGTACTTC	CASSQWHLGGASEQYF
TRBV28	TRBJ2-2	NA	NA	TGTGCCACTCGCCTGGACAGGAACACCGGGGAGCTGTTTTTT	CATRLDRNTGELFF
TRBV19	TRBJ1-2	NA	NA	TGTGCCAGTAGTACTCCGGACAGATTCTATGGCTACACCTTC	CASSTPDRFYGYTF
TRBV27	TRBJ1-2	TRBD1	NA	TGTGCCAGCAGTAAGGGACAGTCTGCTAACTATGGCTACACCTTC	CASSKGQSANYGYTF
TRBV7-8	TRBJ2-5	NA	NA	TGTGCCAGCAGCCCCCAGCGGATGGAGACCCAGTACTTC	CASSPQRMETQYF
TRBV5-4	TRBJ2-1	TRBD2	NA	TGTGCCAGCAGCTTTGAAGCGGGGGGTTTTAATGAGCAGTTCTTC	CASSFEAGGFNEQFF
TRBV5-1	TRBJ1-1	NA	NA	TGCGCCAGCAGCGCAAAATCCAGTTTAATGAACACTGAAGCTTTCTTT	CASSAKSSLMNTEAFF
TRBV6-7	TRBJ1-5	NA	NA	TGTGCCAGCAGCACGGGAAACGGAGGAGCGGGACCCCAGCATTTT	CASSTGNGGAGPQHF
TRBV6-1	TRBJ2-5	TRBD1	NA	TGTGCCAGCAGTGATGGGACAGGGGGTGGTGAGACCCAGTACTTC	CASSDGTGGGETQYF
TRBV3-1/TRBV3-2	TRBJ1-4	NA	NA	TGTGCCAGCAGCCATGGGTCCGGAGGACTGTTTTTT	CASSHGSGGLFF
TRBV21-1	TRBJ2-1	NA	NA	TGTGCCAGCAGCGTTCGACTAGCGGGGCACTCCTACAATGAGCAGTTCTTC	CASSVRLAGHSYNEQFF
TRBV28	TRBJ1-5	TRBD1	NA	TGTGCCAGCAGTCCCCCTGGACAGGGCAATCAGCCCCAGCATTTT	CASSPPGQGNQPQHF
TRBV6-5	TRBJ2-2	TRBD2	NA	TGTGCCAGCAGCCTCCGGGGCGGGAGATTCGGGGAGCTGTTTTTT	CASSLRGGRFGELFF
TRBV27	TRBJ1-2	NA	NA	TGTGCCAGCAGTTTATGGCCGCGGGGGGGACTAGGCTACACCTTC	CASSLWPRGGLGYTF
TRBV18	TRBJ1-5	TRBD1	NA	TGTGCCAGCTCACTGGGACAGAGCAATCAGCCCCAGCATTTT	CASSLGQSNQPQHF
TRBV6-5	TRBJ2-4	NA	NA	TGTGCCAGCGGACAACCGTACCTAGCCAAAAACATTCAGTACTTC	CASGQPYLAKNIQYF